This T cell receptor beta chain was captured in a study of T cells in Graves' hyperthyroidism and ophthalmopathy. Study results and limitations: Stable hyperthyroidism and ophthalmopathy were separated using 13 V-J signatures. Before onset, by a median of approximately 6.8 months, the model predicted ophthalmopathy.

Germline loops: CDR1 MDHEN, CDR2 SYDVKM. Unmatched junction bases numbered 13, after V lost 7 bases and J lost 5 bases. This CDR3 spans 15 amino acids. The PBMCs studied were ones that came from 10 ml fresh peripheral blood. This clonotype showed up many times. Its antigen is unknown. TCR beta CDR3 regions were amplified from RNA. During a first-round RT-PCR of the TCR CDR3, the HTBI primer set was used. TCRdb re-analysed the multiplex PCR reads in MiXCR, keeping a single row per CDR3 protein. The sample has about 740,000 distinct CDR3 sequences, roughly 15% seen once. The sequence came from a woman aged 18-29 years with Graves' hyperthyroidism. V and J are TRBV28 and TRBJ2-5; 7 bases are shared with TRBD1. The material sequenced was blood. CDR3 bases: TGTGCCAGCAAAACGGACAGGTCTCCCGGGGAGACCCAGTACTTC. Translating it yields CASKTDRSPGETQYF.